These 22 T cell receptor beta chains originate from one sample sequenced in a study of blood T cell repertoires in COVID-19. This table comes from immunoSEQ multiplex PCR, and its TCRdb copy is limited to in-frame clones, with some not included. The data show fewer than 400,000 clones, with 89% seen just once and 1.7% held by the top ten. Sequencing was performed on PBMCs or T cells enriched from blood (not recorded which). The receptors shown here come from a woman between 25 and 40 years old who had recovered from COVID-19.

The chain links TRBV7-6 to TRBJ2-1; 10 bases map to TRBD2. Trimming at V came to 0 bases and at J to 6 bases, leaving 5 bases not matched to a gene. CDR3 length equals 16 residues. Germline V lookup: CDR1 SGHVS, CDR2 FNYEAQ. For the CDR3, the DNA is TGTGCCAGCAGCTTAGCCTCTAGACTAGCGGGCAATGAGCAGTTCTTC. Residues: CASSLASRLAGNEQFF.

This clone was seen only once. The chain employs TRBV19 and TRBJ2-3; 10 nucleotides match TRBD2. Unmatched junction bases numbered 4, after V lost 10 bases and J lost 0 bases. Germline V gene sequence: CDR1 LNHDA, CDR2 SQIVND (reference sequence). The CDR3 sequence is 14 residues long. CDR3 in DNA: TGTGCCATTTCGACTAGCGGGAGCACAGATACGCAGTATTTT. Protein product: CAISTSGSTDTQYF.

The rearrangement joins TRBV4-1 to TRBJ2-7, with D possibly matching TRBD1 (5 bases). Germline V gene lookup returns CDR1 MGHRA and CDR2 YSYEKL. This CDR3 has 14 amino acids. V was shortened by 1 base and J by 2 bases, with 9 bases between the two germline ends. The CDR3 DNA reads TGCGCCAGCAGCCAAGTTCAGGGCCCCTACGAGCAGTACTTC. This translates into CASSQVQGPYEQYF.

V and J are TRBV19 and TRBJ2-5; 10 nucleotides align to TRBD2. This CDR3 is 16 amino acids long. CDR1 and CDR2 from the germline V gene are LNHDA and SQIVND (reference sequence). J gave up 2 bases and V 4 bases, and 7 bases lay outside the gene matches. The CDR3 DNA reads TGTGCCAGTAGTACCCCACTAGCGGGGTCACAAGAGACCCAGTACTTC. It translates to CASSTPLAGSQETQYF.

The rearrangement links TRBV7-9 to TRBJ1-5, with 7 nucleotides matching TRBD1. The CDR3 runs to 15 residues. V was clipped by 9 bases and J by 4 bases; unmatched bases: 12. The germline CDR1 and CDR2 sequences are SEHNR and FQNEAQ (reference sequence). The DNA of the CDR3 is TGTGCCAGGGGAAGACAGGGAGCAAAGAATCAGCCCCAGCATTTT. The encoded protein is CARGRQGAKNQPQHF.

J is TRBJ2-3 and V is TRBV28; no definite D call. The V end lost 8 bases, the J end lost 4 bases, and 7 bases lay between the germline ends. CDR3 size: 11 residues. In germline, CDR1 is MDHEN, CDR2 SYDVKM. The chain's CDR3 is CASAAPDTQYF. The DNA of the CDR3 is TGTGCCAGCGCGGCTCCAGATACGCAGTATTTT.

This clone was detected once. The CDR3, as DNA: TGTGCCAGCAGCCAAGATTGGACAGGGGCGCAAGAGACCCAGTACTTC. Amino acid sequence: CASSQDWTGAQETQYF. The chain carries TRBV14 and TRBJ2-5; 9 nucleotides line up with TRBD1. Trimming cost V 0 bases and J 2 bases; bases outside gene matches: 4. CDR1 SGHDN and CDR2 FVKESK come from the germline V gene. The CDR3 is 16 residues long.

The chain has TRBV13 and TRBJ1-2, with 9 bases that match TRBD1. CDR3 length equals 14 residues. Germline CDR1 and CDR2: PRHDT and FYEKMQ (reference sequence). V lost 5 bases and J lost 7; bases outside the gene matches: 8. The DNA for the CDR3 is TGTGCCAGCAGCCGGACAGGGGAAAGCTCTGGCTACACCTTC. Protein sequence: CASSRTGESSGYTF.

This chain connects TRBV5-8 to TRBJ1-4, with D possibly TRBD1 on 6 matching bases. There are 14 residues in the CDR3. The germline CDR1 and CDR2 sequences are SGHTS and YDEGEE. V was pared by 7 bases and J by 8 bases, with 18 bases between. The CDR3 DNA follows: TGTGCCAGCGGAGATGGGGGCTTTCGGGAAAAACTGTTTTTT. Amino acid sequence: CASGDGGFREKLFF.

V usage is TRBV11-1 and J usage is TRBJ1-5; perhaps TRBD1 as D (6 bases). V lost 5 bases and J 5 bases, leaving 10 bases between the germline ends. Germline-derived CDR1 and CDR2 are SGHAT and FQDESV (reference sequence). The CDR3 contains 13 residues. DNA for the CDR3: TGTGCCAGCAGCCTGAACAGGGATCAGCCCCAGCATTTT. Translation gives CASSLNRDQPQHF.

V and J are TRBV30 and TRBJ1-2; D may be TRBD1 (5 bases). V lost 3 bases to trimming and J lost 4 bases, with 15 bases between them. The CDR3 is made up of 14 amino acids. Germline V gene data show CDR1 as GTSNPN and CDR2 as SVGIG (reference sequence). Written as DNA, the CDR3 is TGTGCCTGGAGCCAAGGAGGGGCGAGCTATGGCTACACCTTC. Protein product: CAWSQGGASYGYTF.

This clone has just one count. The rearrangement joins TRBV28 to TRBJ1-1, with D possibly matching TRBD1 (5 bases). V lost 7 bases and J lost 4, with 19 bases in between. Germline V gene lookup returns CDR1 MDHEN and CDR2 SYDVKM. CDR3 size: 15 residues. The CDR3 coding sequence is TGTGCCAGCACCAACGGTGGGCAGGGCGGCACTGAAGCTTTCTTT. This codes for CASTNGGQGGTEAFF.

The chain couples TRBV5-1 to TRBJ2-7; perhaps TRBD1 as D (6 bases). The CDR3 extends over 13 amino acids. Looked up from germline, CDR1 is SGHRS and CDR2 is YFSETQ. Trimming cost V 0 bases and J 5 bases, with 9 bases left between them. The CDR3 region is CASSLGTADEQYF. The DNA of the CDR3 is TGCGCCAGCAGCTTGGGGACAGCCGACGAGCAGTACTTC.

The chain has TRBV5-1 and TRBJ2-5; 14 bases are shared with TRBD2. The CDR3 consists of 16 residues. Germline CDR1 SGHRS, CDR2 YFSETQ. Germline trimming cut 0 bases from V and 5 bases from J; bases unmatched to any gene: 3. The CDR3, as DNA: TGCGCCAGCAGCTTGGGACTAGCGGGAGGGCCGGAGACCCAGTACTTC. Its translation is CASSLGLAGGPETQYF.

The chain recombines TRBV24-1 with TRBJ2-7, with a weak D call TRBD1 (5 bases). Germline V gives CDR1 KGHDR, CDR2 SFDVKD. Trimming took 4 bases from V and 2 from J, leaving 17 bases between them. The CDR3 sequence is 16 residues long. The CDR3 is CATSDSTVLSTYEQYF. As DNA, the CDR3 is TGTGCCACCAGTGACTCGACAGTTCTCTCCACCTACGAGCAGTACTTC.

This sequence joins TRBV27 and TRBJ1-1; D uncertain. CDR3 size: 14 residues. Germline loops: CDR1 MNHEY, CDR2 SMNVEV (reference sequence). V gave up 6 bases and J gave up 0 bases, with 11 bases separating them. The CDR3 DNA reads as TGTGCCAGCAGCCGACTACCCTTGAACACTGAAGCTTTCTTT. The encoded protein is CASSRLPLNTEAFF.

This clone was observed once. The chain recombines TRBV16 with TRBJ1-5; D gene ambiguous. This CDR3 has 14 amino acids. Germline V CDR1 and CDR2: KGHSY, FQNENV. Trimming shortened V by 2 bases and J by 2 bases, and 7 bases separated the two germline ends. The CDR3 loop reads CASSQGPGNQPQHF. In DNA form, the CDR3 reads TGTGCCAGCAGCCAAGGGCCAGGCAATCAGCCCCAGCATTTT.

V usage is TRBV27 and J usage is TRBJ2-7; 9 nucleotides line up with TRBD2. This CDR3 is built from 15 residues. Trimming removed 2 bases from V and 2 bases from J; junction bases left unmatched: 4. Germline-derived CDR1 and CDR2 are MNHEY and SMNVEV (reference sequence). CDR3 nucleotide sequence: TGTGCCAGCAGTTTAATGCTAGCGGGACCCTACGAGCAGTACTTC. Translated, it gives CASSLMLAGPYEQYF.

The chain employs TRBV27 and TRBJ2-1, with a weak D call TRBD2 (6 bases). This CDR3 spans 13 amino acids. Germline V gene lookup returns CDR1 MNHEY and CDR2 SMNVEV (reference sequence). Trimming pared 5 bases from V and 6 bases from J, leaving 11 bases between. CDR3 sequence reads: CASSVRGSNEQFF. CDR3 DNA: TGTGCCAGCAGTGTCCGGGGGAGCAATGAGCAGTTCTTC.

This rearrangement joins TRBV18 to TRBJ2-7; weak D call: TRBD2 (5 bases). Germline values: CDR1 KGHSH, CDR2 LQKENI. The CDR3 runs 16 residues. V shed 0 bases and J shed 0 bases, with 12 bases lying between them. CDR3 region: CASSPPRGSLSYEQYF. For the CDR3, the DNA is TGTGCCAGCTCACCACCCCGGGGTAGCCTCTCCTACGAGCAGTACTTC. The whole variable domain, remainder taken from reference TRBV18 and TRBJ2-7, is NAGVMQNPRHLVRRRGQEARLRCSPMKGHSHVYWYRQLPEEGLKFMVYLQKENIIDESGMPKERFSAEFPKEGPSILRIQQVVRGDSAAYFCASSPPRGSLSYEQYFGPGTRLTVT.

The genes are TRBV5-1 and TRBJ1-5; 8 bases fit TRBD1. V was clipped by 1 base and J by 4 bases; unmatched bases: 4. In germline, CDR1 is SGHRS, CDR2 YFSETQ. The CDR3 sequence is 15 residues long. CDR3 loop: CASSLHGQGNQPQHF. In nucleotides, the CDR3 is TGCGCCAGCAGCTTGCATGGACAGGGTAATCAGCCCCAGCATTTT.

For the CDR3, the DNA is TGTGCCAGCAGTTACGGCGGGAGGGCTGTAGCGAGCGAGCAGTACTTC. It specifies CASSYGGRAVASEQYF. The chain links TRBV6-5 to TRBJ2-7; 9 nucleotides line up with TRBD2. CDR1 MNHEY and CDR2 SVGAGI come from the germline V gene. V shed 2 bases, J shed 6 bases, and the junction held 11 bases outside the gene matches. The CDR3 contains 16 residues.